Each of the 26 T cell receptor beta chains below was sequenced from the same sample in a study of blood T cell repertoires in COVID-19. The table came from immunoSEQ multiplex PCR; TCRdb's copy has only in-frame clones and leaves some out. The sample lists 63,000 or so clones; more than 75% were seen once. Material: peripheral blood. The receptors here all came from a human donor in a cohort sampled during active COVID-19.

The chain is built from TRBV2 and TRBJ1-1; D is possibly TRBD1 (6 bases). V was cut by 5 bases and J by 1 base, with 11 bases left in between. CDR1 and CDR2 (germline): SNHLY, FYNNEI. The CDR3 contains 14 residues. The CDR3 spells CASSSQGANTEAFF. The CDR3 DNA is TGTGCCAGCAGTTCACAGGGTGCGAACACTGAAGCTTTCTTT. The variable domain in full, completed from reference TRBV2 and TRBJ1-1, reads EPEVTQTPSHQVTQMGQEVILRCVPISNHLYFYWYRQILGQKVEFLVSFYNNEISEKSEIFDDQFSVERPDGSNFTLKIRSTKLEDSAMYFCASSSQGANTEAFFGQGTRLTVV.

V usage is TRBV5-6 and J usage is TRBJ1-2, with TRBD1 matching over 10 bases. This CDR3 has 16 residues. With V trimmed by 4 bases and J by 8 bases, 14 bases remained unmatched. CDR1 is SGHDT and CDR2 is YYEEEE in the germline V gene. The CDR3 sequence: CASSAGTGEPRQGYTF. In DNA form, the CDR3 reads TGTGCCAGCAGCGCCGGGACAGGGGAGCCCCGACAAGGCTACACCTTC.

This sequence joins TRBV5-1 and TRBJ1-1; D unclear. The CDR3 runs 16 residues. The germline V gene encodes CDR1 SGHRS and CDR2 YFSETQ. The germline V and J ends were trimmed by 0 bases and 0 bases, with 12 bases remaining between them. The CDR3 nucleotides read TGCGCCAGCAGCTTGGCCATGGGCCAGGTGAACACTGAAGCTTTCTTT. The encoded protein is CASSLAMGQVNTEAFF.

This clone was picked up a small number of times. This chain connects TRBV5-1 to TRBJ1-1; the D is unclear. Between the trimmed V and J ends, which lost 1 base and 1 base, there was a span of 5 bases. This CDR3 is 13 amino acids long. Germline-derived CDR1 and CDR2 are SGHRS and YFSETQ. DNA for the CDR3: TGCGCCAGCAGCTTGCGGGGGAACACTGAAGCTTTCTTT. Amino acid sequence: CASSLRGNTEAFF.

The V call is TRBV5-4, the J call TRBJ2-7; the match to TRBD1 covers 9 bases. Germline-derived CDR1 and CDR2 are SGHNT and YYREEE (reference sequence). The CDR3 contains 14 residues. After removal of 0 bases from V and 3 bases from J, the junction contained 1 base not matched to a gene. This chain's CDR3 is CASSLDRGLYEQYV. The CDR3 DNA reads TGTGCCAGCAGCTTGGACAGGGGGCTCTACGAGCAGTACGTC.

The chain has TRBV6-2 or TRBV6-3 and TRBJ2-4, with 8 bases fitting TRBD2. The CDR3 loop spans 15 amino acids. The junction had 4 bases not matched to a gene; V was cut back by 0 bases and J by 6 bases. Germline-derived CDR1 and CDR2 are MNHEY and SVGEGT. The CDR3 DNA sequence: TGTGCCAGCAGTTACTCGTCTAGCGGGTTAAACATTCAGTACTTC. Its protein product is CASSYSSSGLNIQYF.

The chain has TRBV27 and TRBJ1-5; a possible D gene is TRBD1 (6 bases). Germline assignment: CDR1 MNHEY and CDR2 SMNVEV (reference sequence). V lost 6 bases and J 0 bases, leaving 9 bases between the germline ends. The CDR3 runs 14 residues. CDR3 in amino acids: CASSGQYSNQPQHF. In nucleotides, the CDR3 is TGTGCCAGCAGCGGACAGTATAGCAATCAGCCCCAGCATTTT.

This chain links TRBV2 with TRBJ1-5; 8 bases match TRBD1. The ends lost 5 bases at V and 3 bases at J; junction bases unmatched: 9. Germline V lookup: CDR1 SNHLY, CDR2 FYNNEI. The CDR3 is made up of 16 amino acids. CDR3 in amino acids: CASSPTGGGVNQPQHF. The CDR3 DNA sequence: TGTGCCAGCAGTCCAACAGGGGGAGGTGTCAATCAGCCCCAGCATTTT.

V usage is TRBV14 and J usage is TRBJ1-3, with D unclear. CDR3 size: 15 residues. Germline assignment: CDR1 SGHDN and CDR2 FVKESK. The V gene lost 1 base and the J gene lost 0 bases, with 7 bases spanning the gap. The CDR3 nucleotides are TGTGCCAGCAGCCAAGGAGCCTTCTCTGGAAACACCATATATTTT. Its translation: CASSQGAFSGNTIYF. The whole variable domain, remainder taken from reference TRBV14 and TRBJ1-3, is EAGVTQFPSHSVIEKGQTVTLRCDPISGHDNLYWYRRVMGKEIKFLLHFVKESKQDESGMPNNRFLAERTGGTYSTLKVQPAELEDSGVYFCASSQGAFSGNTIYFGEGSWLTVV.

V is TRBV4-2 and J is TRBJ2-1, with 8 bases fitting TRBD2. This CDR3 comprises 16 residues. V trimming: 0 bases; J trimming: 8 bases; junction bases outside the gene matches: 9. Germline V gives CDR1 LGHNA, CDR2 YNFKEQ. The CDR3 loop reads CASSQDAQRESHEQFF. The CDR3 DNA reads TGTGCCAGCAGCCAAGACGCCCAGCGGGAGAGTCATGAGCAGTTCTTC.

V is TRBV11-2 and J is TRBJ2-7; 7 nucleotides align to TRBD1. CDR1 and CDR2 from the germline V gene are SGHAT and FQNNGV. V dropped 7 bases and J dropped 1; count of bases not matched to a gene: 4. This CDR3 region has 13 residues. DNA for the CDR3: TGTGCCAGCACCCTGACAGGGTCCTACGAGCAGTACTTC. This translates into CASTLTGSYEQYF. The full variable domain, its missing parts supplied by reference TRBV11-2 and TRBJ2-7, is EAGVAQSPRYKIIEKRQSVAFWCNPISGHATLYWYQQILGQGPKLLIQFQNNGVVDDSQLPKDRFSAERLKGVDSTLKIQPAKLEDSAVYLCASTLTGSYEQYFGPGTRLTVT.

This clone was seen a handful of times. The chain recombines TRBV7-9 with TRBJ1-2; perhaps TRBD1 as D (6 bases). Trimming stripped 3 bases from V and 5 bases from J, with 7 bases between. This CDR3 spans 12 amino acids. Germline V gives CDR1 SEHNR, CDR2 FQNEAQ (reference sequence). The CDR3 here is CASSFTGYGYTF. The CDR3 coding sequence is TGTGCCAGCAGCTTCACAGGGTATGGCTACACCTTC.

The CDR3 DNA is TGCAGCGTTATTTTGGGGGAGGAAGGAAACACCATATATTTT. Protein product: CSVILGEEGNTIYF. The chain joins TRBV29-1 to TRBJ1-3; perhaps TRBD1 as D (5 bases). CDR1 is SQVTM, CDR2 ANQGSEA, per germline. Trimming took off 5 bases at V and 4 bases at J, with 15 bases between the two ends. The CDR3 sequence is 14 residues long.

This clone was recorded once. The CDR3 DNA reads as TGTGCCAGCAGTTCCCGCGGACAGTCGGGTGGCTACACCTTC. Its protein product is CASSSRGQSGGYTF. The chain carries TRBV28 and TRBJ1-2, with a possible D match to TRBD1 (6 bases). Germline lookup yields CDR1 MDHEN and CDR2 SYDVKM. Between the trimmed V and J ends, which lost 4 bases and 7 bases, there was a span of 16 bases. The CDR3 is 14 amino acids.

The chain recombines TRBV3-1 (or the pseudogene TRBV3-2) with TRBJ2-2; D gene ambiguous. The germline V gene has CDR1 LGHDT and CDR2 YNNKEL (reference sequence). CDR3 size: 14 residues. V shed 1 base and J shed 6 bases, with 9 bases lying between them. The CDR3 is CASSQVQRSGELFF. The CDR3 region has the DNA TGTGCCAGCAGCCAAGTCCAGCGTTCCGGGGAGCTGTTTTTT.

CDR3 region: CAFKGDRGSTEAFF. The CDR3 nucleotides are TGTGCTTTTAAGGGGGACAGGGGAAGTACTGAAGCTTTCTTT. The V call is TRBV5-5, the J call TRBJ1-1; 10 bases match TRBD1. Per the germline V gene, CDR1 is SGHKS and CDR2 is YYEKEE (reference sequence). This CDR3 comprises 14 residues.

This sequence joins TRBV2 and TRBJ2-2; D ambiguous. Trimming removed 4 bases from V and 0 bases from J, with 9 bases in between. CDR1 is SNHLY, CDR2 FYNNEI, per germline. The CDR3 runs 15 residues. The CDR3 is CASSGYLANTGELFF. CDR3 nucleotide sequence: TGTGCCAGCAGTGGGTATCTAGCGAACACCGGGGAGCTGTTTTTT. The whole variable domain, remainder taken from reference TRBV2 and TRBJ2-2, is EPEVTQTPSHQVTQMGQEVILRCVPISNHLYFYWYRQILGQKVEFLVSFYNNEISEKSEIFDDQFSVERPDGSNFTLKIRSTKLEDSAMYFCASSGYLANTGELFFGEGSRLTVL.

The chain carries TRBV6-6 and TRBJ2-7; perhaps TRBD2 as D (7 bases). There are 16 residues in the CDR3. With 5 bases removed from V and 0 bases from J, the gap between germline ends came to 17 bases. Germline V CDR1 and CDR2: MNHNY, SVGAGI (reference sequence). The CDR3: CASSAPGGGISYEQYF. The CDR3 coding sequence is TGTGCCAGCAGTGCCCCGGGGGGCGGGATCTCCTACGAGCAGTACTTC.

The CDR3 coding sequence is TGTGCCAGCAGCTTAACTGGAGTTGAAACCGGGGAGCTGTTTTTT. Translation: CASSLTGVETGELFF. The chain carries TRBV7-9 and TRBJ2-2, with D unresolved. Trimming pared 2 bases from V and 5 bases from J, leaving 12 bases between. This CDR3 comprises 15 residues. Germline V gene sequence: CDR1 SEHNR, CDR2 FQNEAQ (reference sequence).

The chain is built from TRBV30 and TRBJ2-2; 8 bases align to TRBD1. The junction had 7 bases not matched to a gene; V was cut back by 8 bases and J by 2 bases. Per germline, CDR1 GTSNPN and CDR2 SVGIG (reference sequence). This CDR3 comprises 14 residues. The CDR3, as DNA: TGTGCCACAGGGGGGACAGCAAACACCGGGGAGCTGTTTTTT. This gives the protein CATGGTANTGELFF.

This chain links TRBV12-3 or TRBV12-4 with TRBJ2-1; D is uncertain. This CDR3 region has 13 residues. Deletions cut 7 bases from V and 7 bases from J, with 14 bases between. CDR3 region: CASTPPGRNEQFF. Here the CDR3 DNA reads TGTGCCAGCACCCCCCCCGGTCGGAATGAGCAGTTCTTC.

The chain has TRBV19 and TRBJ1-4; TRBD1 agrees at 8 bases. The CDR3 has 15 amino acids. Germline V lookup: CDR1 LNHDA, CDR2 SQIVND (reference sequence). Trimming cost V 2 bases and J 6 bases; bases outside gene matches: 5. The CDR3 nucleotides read TGTGCCAGTAGTATAACAGGGGGAGGGGATGAAAAACTGTTTTTT. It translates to CASSITGGGDEKLFF.

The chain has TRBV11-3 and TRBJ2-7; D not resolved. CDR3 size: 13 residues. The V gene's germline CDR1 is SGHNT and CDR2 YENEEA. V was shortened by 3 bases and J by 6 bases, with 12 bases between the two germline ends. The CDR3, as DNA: TGTGCCAGCAGCTTTTCAAACAGTCGCGAGCAGTACGTC. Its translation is CASSFSNSREQYV.

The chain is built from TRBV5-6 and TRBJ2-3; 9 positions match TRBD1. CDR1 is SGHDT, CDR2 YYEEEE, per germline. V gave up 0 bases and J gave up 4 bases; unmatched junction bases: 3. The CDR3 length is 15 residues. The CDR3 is CASSLEGQGPDTQYF. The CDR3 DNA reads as TGTGCCAGCAGCTTGGAGGGACAGGGTCCAGATACGCAGTATTTT.

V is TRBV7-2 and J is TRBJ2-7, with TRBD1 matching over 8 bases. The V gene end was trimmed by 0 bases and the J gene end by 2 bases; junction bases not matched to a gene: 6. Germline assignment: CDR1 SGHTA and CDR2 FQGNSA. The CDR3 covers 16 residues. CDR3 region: CASSLAPETGAYEQYF. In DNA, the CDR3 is TGTGCCAGCAGCTTAGCGCCGGAGACAGGGGCCTACGAGCAGTACTTC.

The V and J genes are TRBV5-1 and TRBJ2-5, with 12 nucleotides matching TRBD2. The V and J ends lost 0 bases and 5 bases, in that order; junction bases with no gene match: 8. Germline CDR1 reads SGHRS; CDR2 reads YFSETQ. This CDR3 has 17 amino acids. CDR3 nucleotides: TGCGCCAGCAGCTTGGATCCTCTAGCGGGAGGGCGGGAGACCCAGTACTTC. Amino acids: CASSLDPLAGGRETQYF.